A single T cell receptor (beta chain) is shown here with its context. Libraries of TRB cDNA were made by 5' RACE and carried UMIs. From its re-call of the 5' RACE reads, TCRdb lists each CDR3 protein once, without DNA. Its listing shows over 40,000 distinct CDR3 sequences. This record comes from a study of CXCR3-negative and CXCR3-positive naive CD8 T cells. Turning to the study itself: Sequencing gave roughly 130 million TRB reads overall, about 1.5 +/- 0.3 million per library.

Sequencing was carried out using naive CXCR3- CD8+ T cells from blood. Subset indicated: CD45RO-CCR7+CD27+CD95- naive CD8+ T cells lacking CXCR3 (TNR3-). The TCR originated in a human donor in good health. Some clones in this sample may be carry-over from other donors' samples.

The CDR3 sequence is CASSSPNRPLHF. The rearrangement links TRBV7-9 to TRBJ1-6. From germline, CDR1 is SEHNR and CDR2 FQNEAQ (reference sequence). This CDR3 region has 12 residues.